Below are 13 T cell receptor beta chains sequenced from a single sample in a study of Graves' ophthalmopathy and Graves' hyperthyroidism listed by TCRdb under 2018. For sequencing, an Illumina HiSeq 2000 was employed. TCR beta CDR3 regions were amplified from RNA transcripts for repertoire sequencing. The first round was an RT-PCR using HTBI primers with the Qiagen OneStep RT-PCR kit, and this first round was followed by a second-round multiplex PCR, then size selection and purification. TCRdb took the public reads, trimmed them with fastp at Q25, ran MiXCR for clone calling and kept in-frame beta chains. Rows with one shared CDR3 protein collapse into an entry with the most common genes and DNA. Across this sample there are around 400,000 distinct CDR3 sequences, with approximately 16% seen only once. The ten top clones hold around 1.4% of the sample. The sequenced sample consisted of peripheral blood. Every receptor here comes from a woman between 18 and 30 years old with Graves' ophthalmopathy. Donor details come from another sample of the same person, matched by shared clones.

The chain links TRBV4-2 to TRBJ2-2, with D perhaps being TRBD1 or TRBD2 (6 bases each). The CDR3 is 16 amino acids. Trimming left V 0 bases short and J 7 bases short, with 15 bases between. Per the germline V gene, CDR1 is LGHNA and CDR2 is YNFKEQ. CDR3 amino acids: CASSQDLTGAGGELFF. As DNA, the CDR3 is TGTGCCAGCAGCCAAGATCTTACGGGGGCCGGCGGGGAGCTGTTTTTT.

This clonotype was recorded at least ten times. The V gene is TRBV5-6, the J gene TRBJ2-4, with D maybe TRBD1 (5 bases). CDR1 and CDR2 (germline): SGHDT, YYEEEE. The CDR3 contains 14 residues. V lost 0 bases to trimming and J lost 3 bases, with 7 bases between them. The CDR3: CASSLAGIKNIQYF. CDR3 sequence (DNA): TGTGCCAGCAGCTTGGCAGGGATCAAAAACATTCAGTACTTC.

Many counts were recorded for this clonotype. The CDR3 spells CASSLSRPGELFF. The CDR3 DNA reads as TGTGCCAGCAGTTTATCTCGACCCGGGGAGCTGTTTTTT. The genes are TRBV27 and TRBJ2-2; D unclear. The CDR3 loop spans 13 amino acids. The V gene lost 0 bases and the J gene lost 6 bases, with 5 bases spanning the gap. CDR1 is MNHEY and CDR2 is SMNVEV in the germline V gene (reference sequence).

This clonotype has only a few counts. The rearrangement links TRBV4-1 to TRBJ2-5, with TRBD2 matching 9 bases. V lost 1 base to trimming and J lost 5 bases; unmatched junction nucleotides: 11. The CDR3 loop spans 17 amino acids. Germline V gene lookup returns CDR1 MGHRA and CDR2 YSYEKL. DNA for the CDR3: TGCGCCAGCAGCCAAGGAGGCGGGAGGGGGCTGGGGGAGACCCAGTACTTC. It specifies CASSQGGGRGLGETQYF.

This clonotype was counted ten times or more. The CDR3 nucleotides are TGTGCCAGTAGGCCAGCGGGCTTATACGAGCAGTACTTC. Translating it yields CASRPAGLYEQYF. This chain connects TRBV19 to TRBJ2-7; weak D call: TRBD2 (6 bases). V was pared by 6 bases and J by 4 bases, with 13 bases between. Germline values: CDR1 LNHDA, CDR2 SQIVND (reference sequence). This CDR3 has 13 amino acids.

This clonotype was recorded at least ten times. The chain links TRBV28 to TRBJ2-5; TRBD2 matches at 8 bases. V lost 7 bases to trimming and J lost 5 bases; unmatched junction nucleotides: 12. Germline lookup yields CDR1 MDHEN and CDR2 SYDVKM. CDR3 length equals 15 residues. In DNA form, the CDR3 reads TGTGCCAGCAACAAACTAGCGGACGAGGGGGAGACCCAGTACTTC. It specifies CASNKLADEGETQYF. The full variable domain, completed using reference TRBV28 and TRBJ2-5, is DVKVTQSSRYLVKRTGEKVFLECVQDMDHENMFWYRQDPGLGLRLIYFSYDVKMKEKGDIPEGYSVSREKKERFSLILESASTNQTSMYLCASNKLADEGETQYFGPGTRLLVL.

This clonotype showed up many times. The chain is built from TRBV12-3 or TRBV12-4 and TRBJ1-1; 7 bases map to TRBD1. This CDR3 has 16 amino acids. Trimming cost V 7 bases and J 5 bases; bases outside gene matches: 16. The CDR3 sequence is CASTTIRTGGWTEAFF. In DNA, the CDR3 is TGTGCCAGCACCACAATCCGGACAGGAGGGTGGACTGAAGCTTTCTTT.

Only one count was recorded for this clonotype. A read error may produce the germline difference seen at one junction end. CDR3 in DNA: TGTGCCAGCAGCACGACAGAGGAAGAGACCCATTACTTC. This translates into CASSTTEEETHYF. V is TRBV5-3 and J is TRBJ2-5; the D gene is possibly TRBD1 (5 bases). TRBV5-3 is recorded as an ORF, its role being uncertain. This CDR3 is 13 amino acids long.

The CDR3 DNA follows: TGCGCCAGCAGCCAAGGAGCCGCCGGACAGGAGAAAACTGAAGCTTTCTTT. Its translation: CASSQGAAGQEKTEAFF. This rearrangement joins TRBV4-3 to TRBJ1-1; 7 bases agree with TRBD1. The CDR3 has 17 amino acids. With V trimmed by 1 base and J by 5 bases, 13 bases remained unmatched. CDR1 LGHNA and CDR2 YSLEER come from the germline V gene.

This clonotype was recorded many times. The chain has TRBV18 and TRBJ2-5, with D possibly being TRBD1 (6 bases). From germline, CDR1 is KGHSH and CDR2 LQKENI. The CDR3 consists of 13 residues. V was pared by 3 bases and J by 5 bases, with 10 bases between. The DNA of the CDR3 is TGTGCCAGCTCACCGGGGGCACGGGAGACCCAGTACTTC. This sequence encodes CASSPGARETQYF.

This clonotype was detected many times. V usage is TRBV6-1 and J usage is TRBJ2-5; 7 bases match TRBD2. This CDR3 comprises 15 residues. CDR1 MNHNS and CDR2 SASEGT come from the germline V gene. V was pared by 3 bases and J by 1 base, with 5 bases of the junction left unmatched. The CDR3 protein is CASSDPGRGQETQYF. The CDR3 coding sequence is TGTGCCAGCAGTGATCCGGGGAGGGGCCAAGAGACCCAGTACTTC.

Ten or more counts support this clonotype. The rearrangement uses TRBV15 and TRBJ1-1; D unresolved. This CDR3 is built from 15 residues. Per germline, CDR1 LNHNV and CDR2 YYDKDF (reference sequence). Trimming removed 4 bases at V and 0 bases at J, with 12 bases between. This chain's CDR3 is CATSTIGIMNTEAFF. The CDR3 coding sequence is TGTGCCACCAGCACAATCGGCATCATGAACACTGAAGCTTTCTTT.

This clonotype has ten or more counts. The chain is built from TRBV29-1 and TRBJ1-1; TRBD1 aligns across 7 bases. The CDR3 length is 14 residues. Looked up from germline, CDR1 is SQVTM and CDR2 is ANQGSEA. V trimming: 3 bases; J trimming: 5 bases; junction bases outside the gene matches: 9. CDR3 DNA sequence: TGCAGCGTTGACACAGGGGTGGGGTGGACTGAAGCTTTCTTT. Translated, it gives CSVDTGVGWTEAFF. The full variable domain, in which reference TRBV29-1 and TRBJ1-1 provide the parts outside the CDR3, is SAVISQKPSRDICQRGTSLTIQCQVDSQVTMMFWYRQQPGQSLTLIATANQGSEATYESGFVIDKFPISRPNLTFSTLTVSNMSPEDSSIYLCSVDTGVGWTEAFFGQGTRLTVV.